This T cell receptor (beta chain) derives from a study of a mutant IDH1 vaccine in newly diagnosed glioma listed by TCRdb under 2021. Broadly, across the study: In the chemotherapy-containing groups, vaccination started alongside temozolomide cycles, whereas in patients who had radiotherapy alone it started 4-6 weeks after radiotherapy. The approximately 29 treated patients were approximately 62% male and roughly 40% female, with a mean age of about 43 years. Before enrollment, most patients had been given radiochemotherapy with temozolomide as standard therapy, while the rest had received either radiotherapy alone or temozolomide alone. Visit V12 was the week-35 safety follow-up and visit V13 was the week-47 end of study. Peripheral blood samples were drawn at six visits, namely V03 (baseline), V05, V07, V10, V12 and V13. For exploratory analyses, approximately 23 treated patients had longitudinal TCRB deep sequencing done wherever samples were available. Study-level results and caveats: Immune responses induced by the vaccine were seen in around 93% of patients across multiple MHC alleles. Changes in the top peripheral T cell clonotypes picked up by TCRB sequencing did not appear to be linked to pseudoprogression. The authors stated that sample limitations prevented analyses of patient blood samples from being reproduced. Selection of PBMC samples for TCRB deep sequencing was based on availability.

Library preparation was by the immunoSEQ multiplex PCR assay. Rearranged TCR beta chain sequences were amplified with the hsTCRB Kit following the manufacturer's protocol. TCRB libraries were sequenced on an Illumina MiSeq. In the source study's methods: Demultiplexing, trimming and gene mapping were performed with the kit vendor's proprietary platform. The source is immuneACCESS, and TCRdb retained only in-frame sequences with V and J called. Part of the clones is not carried over; for the studies checked, unresolved V genes explain less than half of this, and the remainder is unexplained. V and J calls and clone size come straight from that table; D and trimming were deduced from the DNA. The sample table records about 54,000 clones; roughly 84% of these occur just once. The ten largest account for approximately 4% of the sample. V is pared back by 7 bases and J by 6 bases, with 15 bases lying between the germline termini. Measured from the cysteine to the phenylalanine, the CDR3 is 14 residues long. The read is trimmed to its CDR3 DNA, 42 bases read in frame from base 1. The germline V gene provides CDR1 MDHEN and CDR2 SYDVKM.

The time point label here, explained by the study, means: week 35, safety follow-up. Each vaccine dose, consisting of 300 ug of a 20-mer mutant IDH1 peptide in Montanide, was administered subcutaneously with topical imiquimod. Across visits V03 through V10, patients got a total of eight vaccinations, given in weeks 1, 3, 5, 7, 11, 15, 19 and 23. Newly diagnosed WHO grade 3 or 4 IDH1-mutant astrocytomas showing loss of nuclear ATRX were present in the donors. The samples were drawn from NOA16, a multicentre, single-arm, open-label phase I trial in Germany that tested a mutant IDH1 peptide vaccine in humans for the first time. Genomic DNA for TCRB sequencing was extracted from EDTA blood using the DNeasy Blood and Tissue Kit. This clone was recorded only once. Its antigen is not yet known. Base qualities are not at hand, and no much larger clone is one base apart.

This sequence uses TRBV28 and TRBJ2-2; the D gene identity is not certain. This clonotype originated in a young woman with glioma. The input for sequencing was PBMCs, taken from a glioma patient whose treatment included an IDH1 peptide vaccine. The DNA reads TGTGCCAGCACTGTGGGCAATGCCCCCGGGGAGCTGTTTTTT. Its protein is CASTVGNAPGELFF. Reference TRBV28 and TRBJ2-2 proteins supply the regions before and after the CDR3; the full variable domain is: DVKVTQSSRYLVKRTGEKVFLECVQDMDHENMFWYRQDPGLGLRLIYFSYDVKMKEKGDIPEGYSVSREKKERFSLILESASTNQTSMYLCASTVGNAPGELFFGEGSRLTVL.